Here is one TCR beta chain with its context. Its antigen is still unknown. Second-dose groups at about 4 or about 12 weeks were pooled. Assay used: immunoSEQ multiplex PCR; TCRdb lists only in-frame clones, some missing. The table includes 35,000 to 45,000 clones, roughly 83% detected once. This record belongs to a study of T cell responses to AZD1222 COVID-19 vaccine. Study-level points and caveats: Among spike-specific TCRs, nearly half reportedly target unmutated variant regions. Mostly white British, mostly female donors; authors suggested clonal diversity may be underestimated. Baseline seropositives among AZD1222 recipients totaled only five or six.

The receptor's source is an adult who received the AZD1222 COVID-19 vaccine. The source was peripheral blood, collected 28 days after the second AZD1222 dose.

The CDR3 reads CASRLTGYEQYF. The CDR3 region has the DNA TGTGCCAGCAGGTTGACAGGGTACGAGCAGTACTTC. The V gene is TRBV2, the J gene TRBJ2-7, with 7 positions matching TRBD1. Trimming removed 6 bases from V and 4 bases from J; junction bases left unmatched: 3. The CDR3 is 12 amino acids. The V gene's germline CDR1 is SNHLY and CDR2 FYNNEI.